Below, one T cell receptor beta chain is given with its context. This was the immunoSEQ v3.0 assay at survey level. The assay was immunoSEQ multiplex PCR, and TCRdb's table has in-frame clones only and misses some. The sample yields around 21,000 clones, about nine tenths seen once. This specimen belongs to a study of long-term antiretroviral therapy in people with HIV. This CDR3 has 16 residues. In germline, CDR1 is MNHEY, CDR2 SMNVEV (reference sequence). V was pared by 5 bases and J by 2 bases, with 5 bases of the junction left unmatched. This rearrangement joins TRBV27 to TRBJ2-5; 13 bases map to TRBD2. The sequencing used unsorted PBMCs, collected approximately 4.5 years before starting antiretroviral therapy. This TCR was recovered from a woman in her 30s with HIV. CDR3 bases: TGTGCCAGCAGTCTGACTAGCGGGGGGCAACAAGAGACCCAGTACTTC. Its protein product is CASSLTSGGQQETQYF.